The entry that follows covers one TCR beta chain sequence. This receptor's antigen is unknown. A read error may be the cause here, since a much bigger clone is one base away. The donors were about 40 Caucasian individuals from Russia, aged roughly 6 to 100 years, who were systemically healthy. Each donor gave approximately 9.3 milliliters of peripheral blood, collected into EDTA-treated Vacutainer tubes. Ficoll-Paque density-gradient centrifugation was used to isolate PBMCs, with at least 6 million obtained per sample. Trizol reagent was used to extract total RNA from the PBMCs, yielding at least 6 micrograms per sample. For every donor, flow cytometry on a PBMC aliquot measured the percentage of naive CD45RAhigh/CD27high T cells. This entry comes from a study of blood T cells in healthy people across ages (dated by TCRdb to the mid-2010s). For context, the study as a whole: In model experiments, template switching captured about one uniquely barcoded TCR beta cDNA molecule for every two T cells. Using deep sequencing normalized with unique cDNA molecular identifiers, the study measured how TCR beta repertoire diversity changes with age. Donors were grouped into four age groups: young (average 16 years), middle-aged (over 35), aged (62) and long-lived (around 80). To avoid experimental bias, donors of different ages were spread randomly across the sequencing lanes. The study analyzed two additional independent replicas of 1 million unique cDNA reads from the same blood draw for two donors, one aged 18 to 29 and one aged 80 or older.

The germline V gene gives CDR1 as MNHEY and CDR2 as SVGEGT. Ends trimmed: V by 0 bases, J by 11 bases; bases unmatched to a gene: 6. The CDR3 spans 14 residues, from the cysteine through the phenylalanine. Only CDR3 DNA is held: 42 bases, read in frame from base 1. Here is what the overall study found, with its caveats: Observed TCR beta diversity correlated strongly with the percentage of naive T cells measured by flow cytometry. Donor CMV infection status was unknown, potentially confounding age-related changes in expanded clonotypes. Estimates of total diversity based on one million sequenced T cells were considered lower bounds and underestimates. Observed TCR beta diversity per million T cells fell roughly linearly with age, and a significant reduction was already apparent by age roughly 40. Compared with the aged group, the long-lived group had more naive CD4+ T cells, fewer expanded clones and increased TCR diversity, suggesting age selection. Because profiling used bulk unsorted PBMCs, naive and antigen-experienced compartments could not be compared conclusively.

The library was obtained by 5' RACE. The data were produced on an Illumina HiSeq 2500. A second PCR of about 6 to 12 cycles was run with a J-beta primer mix and a sample-barcoded 5' primer. A unique molecular identifier was introduced onto each TCR beta cDNA molecule by a template-switch 5' adaptor carrying 12 random nucleotides. Each sample yielded at least 3 million CDR3-containing paired-end reads. All of the RNA was converted into first-strand cDNA using the Mint cDNA synthesis kit, with a TRBC-specific oligonucleotide serving as the primer. Following uracil-DNA glycosylase treatment, all cDNA underwent a first 18-cycle PCR with the universal primers M1SS and BC2_uni_R. The authors processed their data as follows. Normalization of each sample was performed by random selection of 1 million high-quality reads, each carrying a distinct molecular identifier. Instead of being binned into consensus sequences, reads that shared molecular identifiers were thrown out. CDR3 identification, clonotype clustering and error correction used MiTCR with a Q25 quality threshold and the strictest error-elimination algorithm. A nonparametric unseen species model with Euler transformation was used to estimate a lower bound on total TCR beta diversity. In-frame beta chains were kept once TCRdb had trimmed the public reads at Q25 with fastp and called clones with MiXCR. One record per CDR3 amino acid sequence lists the most common genes and DNA. The V and J calls were not made by the authors but by TCRdb's processing. A total of around 850,000 distinct CDR3 sequences appear in this sample, 35% to 40% of them only once. Jointly, the top ten make up approximately 13% of the sample.

The chain uses TRBV6-2 or TRBV6-3 and TRBJ2-5; TRBD1 agrees with 10 junctional bases. Sample: blood. The source is a young man in good health. The CDR3 loop reads CASSYSTGGNEQYF. The DNA sequence is as follows: TGTGCCAGCAGTTACTCGACAGGGGGCAATGAGCAGTACTTC.